The clone carrying this TCR beta chain was picked up many times. The data are from a study of HIV-infected patients and healthy controls. In TCRdb, the 5' RACE reads were re-called with MiXCR into one record per CDR3 protein. The sample has about 17,000 distinct CDR3 sequences; roughly 15% are singletons. This CDR3 region has 17 residues. The V gene lost 0 bases and the J gene lost 0 bases, with 13 bases spanning the gap. Germline assignment: CDR1 SGHVS and CDR2 FNYEAQ. This sequence was found in a human donor in good health. Sequences were obtained from CD8+ T cells from blood. This rearrangement joins TRBV7-6 to TRBJ2-3; no definite D call. The CDR3 spells CASSLARADPSTDTQYF. The CDR3 DNA reads TGTGCCAGCAGCTTAGCTAGGGCAGACCCTAGCACAGATACGCAGTATTTT.